A selection of T cell receptor beta chains follows, all from one sample in a study of regulatory T cells in long-lasting Graves disease. A single record per CDR3 protein comes from TCRdb applying MiXCR to the multiplex PCR reads. The sample shows fewer than 400,000 distinct CDR3 sequences, less than 25% of them seen only once. The source was peripheral blood mononuclear cells (PBMCs), collected when the disease was refractory, from a patient treated with antithyroid drugs. The receptors here all came from a female donor with Graves disease. Both conserved end residues are part of each CDR3.

>TRBV11-2|TRBJ2-7
CASSQTSGYGKQYF
>TRBV24-1|TRBJ2-5
CATGQEPWETQYF
>TRBV13|TRBJ2-2
CASSSRQGGGTTGELFF
>TRBV2|TRBJ2-2
CASSGDGTSATGELFF
>TRBV11-2|TRBJ2-7
CASSVDFGESSYEQYF
>TRBV2|TRBJ1-5
CASKHRSDQPQHF
>TRBV12-3/TRBV12-4|TRBJ2-7
CASSRDRREQYF
>TRBV20-1|TRBJ2-7
CSASDWDSPVSEQYF
>TRBV5-4|TRBJ2-1
CASSLDGTGGHEQFF
>TRBV12-3/TRBV12-4|TRBJ2-1
CASTLSGNEQFF
>TRBV20-1|TRBJ2-7
CSACPVAIYEQYF
>TRBV20-1|TRBJ2-7
CSASSRVDEQYF
>TRBV4-2|TRBJ1-5
CASSRSLGIDNQPQHF
>TRBV12-3/TRBV12-4|TRBJ2-2
CASSLIDQGYTGELFF
>TRBV7-2|TRBJ2-7
CASSWRGNTGELYF
>TRBV7-9|TRBJ1-2
CASSLGLNSNTF
>TRBV29-1|TRBJ1-1
CSAAGGTEAFF
>TRBV7-8|TRBJ2-1
CASSLSQGGNEQFF
>TRBV20-1|TRBJ2-7
CSASPGLDYEQYF
>TRBV12-3/TRBV12-4|TRBJ2-7
CASSRDIYEQYF
>TRBV24-1|TRBJ2-7
CATKGRSSYEQYF
>TRBV29-1|TRBJ2-5
CSVDVVASGSYVGETQYF
>TRBV27|TRBJ1-2
CASSEIWGGSGGYTF
>TRBV7-9|TRBJ2-5
CASSPYMRLGGQETQYF
>TRBV20-1|TRBJ1-5
CSARPPGQSMNQPQHF
>TRBV20-1|TRBJ1-2
CSARENSHYGYTF
>TRBV7-2|TRBJ2-7
CASSPDSLRHEQYF
>TRBV30|TRBJ2-1
CAWEDRGRNEQFF
>TRBV7-6|TRBJ2-1
CASSYRTTGDEQFF
>TRBV29-1|TRBJ2-5
CSVEDRDREKTQYF
>TRBV12-3/TRBV12-4|TRBJ2-2
CASGGAGYWSGELFF
>TRBV7-2|TRBJ2-7
CASTPGLISSEQYF
>TRBV4-1|TRBJ1-4
CASSHTRGNEKLFF
>TRBV12-3/TRBV12-4|TRBJ1-2
CASSLWGGYGYTF
>TRBV7-2|TRBJ2-2
CASSFTEGGELFF
>TRBV7-2|TRBJ2-7
CASSLKFDEQYF
>TRBV7-2|TRBJ2-5
CASSPPGRAQETQYF
>TRBV6-1|TRBJ2-7
CASRIPDDYEQYF
>TRBV27|TRBJ1-1
CASSFGTDVTEAFF
>TRBV12-3/TRBV12-4|TRBJ2-2
CASSFIAGAGTGELFF
>TRBV28|TRBJ1-1
CASSEDRGRITEAFF
>TRBV27|TRBJ1-2
CASSSSGNWDYGYTF
>TRBV7-8|TRBJ1-5
CASSPGRGMKPQHF
>TRBV19|TRBJ1-5
CASSKSENQPQHF